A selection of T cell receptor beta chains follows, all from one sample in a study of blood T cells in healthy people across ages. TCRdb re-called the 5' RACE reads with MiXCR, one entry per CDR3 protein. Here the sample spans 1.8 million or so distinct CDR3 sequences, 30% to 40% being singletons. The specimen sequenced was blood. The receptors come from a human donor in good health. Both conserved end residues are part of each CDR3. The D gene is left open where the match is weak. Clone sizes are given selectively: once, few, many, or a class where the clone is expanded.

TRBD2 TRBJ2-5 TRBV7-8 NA CASSEGLAGGQGMETQYF TGTGCCAGCAGCGAGGGACTAGCGGGGGGGCAAGGGATGGAGACCCAGTACTTC
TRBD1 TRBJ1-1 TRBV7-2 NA CASSALTGGTEAFF TGTGCCAGCAGCGCTTTGACAGGGGGCACTGAAGCTTTCTTT
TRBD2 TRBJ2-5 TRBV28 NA CASSFITSGEETQYF TGTGCCAGCAGTTTCATCACTAGCGGGGAAGAGACCCAGTACTTC
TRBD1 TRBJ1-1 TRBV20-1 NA CSAQGQGSKYTEAFF TGCAGTGCTCAAGGACAGGGGTCTAAATACACTGAAGCTTTCTTT
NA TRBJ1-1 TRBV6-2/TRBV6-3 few CASSHPRLNTEAFF TGTGCCAGCAGCCATCCCCGTCTAAACACTGAAGCTTTCTTT
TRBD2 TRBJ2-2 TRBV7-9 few CASSLRGRSGTTNTGELFF TGTGCCAGCAGCTTACGGGGCAGATCCGGGACTACGAACACCGGGGAGCTGTTTTTT
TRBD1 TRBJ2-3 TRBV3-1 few CASSYRQGDTDTQYF TGTGCCAGCAGCTACCGACAGGGGGACACAGATACGCAGTATTTT
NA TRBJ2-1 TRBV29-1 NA CSVLIFEAQFF TGCAGCGTTCTTATCTTTGAGGCCCAGTTCTTC
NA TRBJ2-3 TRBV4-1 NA CASSPWGFTDTQYF TGCGCCAGCAGCCCATGGGGGTTCACAGATACGCAGTATTTT
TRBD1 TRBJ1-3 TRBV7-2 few CAGSITGTVSGNTIYF TGTGCCGGCAGCATCACCGGGACAGTCTCTGGAAACACCATATATTTT
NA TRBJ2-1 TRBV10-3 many CAITPGTHNEQFF TGTGCCATCACCCCCGGGACCCACAATGAGCAGTTCTTC
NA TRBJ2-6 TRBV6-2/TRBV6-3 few CASGRGAYSGANVLTF TGTGCCAGCGGTAGGGGAGCCTACTCTGGGGCCAACGTCCTGACTTTC
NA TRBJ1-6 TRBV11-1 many CASSLNPSGSPLHF TGTGCCAGCAGCTTAAACCCATCTGGTTCACCCCTCCACTTT
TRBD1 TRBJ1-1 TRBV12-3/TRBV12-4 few CASRSDREGTEAFF TGTGCCAGCAGATCGGACAGGGAGGGCACTGAAGCTTTCTTT
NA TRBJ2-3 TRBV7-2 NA CASSPAGGTDAQYF TGTGCCAGCAGCCCCGCAGGAGGCACAGATGCGCAGTATTTT
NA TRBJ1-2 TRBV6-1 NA CASRSSGIGVYGYTF TGTGCCAGCAGATCATCCGGGATAGGGGTCTATGGCTACACCTTC
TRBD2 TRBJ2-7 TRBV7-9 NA CANSPRGTSSYDEQYF TGTGCCAACAGCCCAAGGGGGACTAGCAGTTACGATGAGCAGTACTTC
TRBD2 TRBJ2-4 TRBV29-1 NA CSVEMASGGPADIQYF TGCAGCGTTGAAATGGCTAGCGGGGGGCCGGCGGACATTCAGTACTTC